This entry lists 32 T cell receptor beta chains sequenced from one sample in a study of blood T cell repertoires in COVID-19. The repertoire was sequenced with immunoSEQ multiplex PCR; TCRdb's copy has only in-frame clones and lacks some. The sample carries fewer than 300,000 clones, 85% recorded once. Source material: peripheral blood. The receptors here all came from a human donor in a cohort sampled during active COVID-19.

The V and J genes are TRBV2 and TRBJ2-2; D is undetermined. This CDR3 is built from 14 residues. The V and J ends lost 0 bases and 4 bases respectively, with 6 bases between them. Germline CDR1 reads SNHLY; CDR2 reads FYNNEI. The CDR3 sequence: CASSEAGFTGELFF. The CDR3 DNA sequence: TGTGCCAGCAGTGAAGCCGGGTTCACCGGGGAGCTGTTTTTT.

The J gene is TRBJ2-5, the V gene TRBV18; no reliable D call. This CDR3 is 13 amino acids long. V shed 2 bases and J shed 3 bases, with 7 bases lying between them. Germline CDR1 reads KGHSH; CDR2 reads LQKENI. Here the CDR3 reads CASSPGVEETQYF. The CDR3 coding sequence is TGTGCCAGCTCACCAGGAGTCGAAGAGACCCAGTACTTC.

This clone was picked up one time. V gene TRBV7-9 combines with J gene TRBJ1-2; D gene unclear. This CDR3 comprises 12 residues. Trimming took 2 bases from V and 7 from J, leaving 8 bases between them. The V gene's germline CDR1 is SEHNR and CDR2 FQNEAQ (reference sequence). The CDR3 bases are TGTGCCAGCAGCTTAATGGGCGCTGGCTACACCTTC. Amino acids: CASSLMGAGYTF.

The chain carries TRBV19 and TRBJ1-1; D is ambiguous. The CDR3 has 14 amino acids. V lost 11 bases, J lost 5 bases, and 21 bases lay in between. CDR1 is LNHDA and CDR2 is SQIVND in the germline V gene (reference sequence). In nucleotides, the CDR3 is TGTGCCTCGAAGGCGGGTCAGGAAGGGACTGAAGCTTTCTTT. Encoded protein: CASKAGQEGTEAFF.

The V and J genes are TRBV4-1 and TRBJ2-5; 10 nucleotides match TRBD2. After removal of 1 base from V and 5 bases from J, the junction contained 10 bases not matched to a gene. Germline CDR1 and CDR2: MGHRA and YSYEKL. The CDR3 is 17 residues long. The CDR3 loop is CASSQGLASGSGETQYF. As DNA, the CDR3 is TGCGCCAGCAGCCAAGGTCTGGCTAGCGGGAGTGGGGAGACCCAGTACTTC.

The chain carries TRBV28 and TRBJ1-1; D call uncertain. With 7 bases removed from V and 6 bases from J, the gap between germline ends came to 12 bases. The CDR3 extends over 12 amino acids. Germline lookup yields CDR1 MDHEN and CDR2 SYDVKM. The CDR3 sequence: CASTSNRAEAFF. The CDR3 nucleotides read TGTGCCAGCACCTCCAACCGGGCTGAAGCTTTCTTT.

The V call is TRBV19, the J call TRBJ1-2, with 8 bases that match TRBD1. The CDR3 loop spans 15 amino acids. The V segment lost 6 bases and the J segment 4 bases; nucleotides outside the gene matches: 10. Germline V CDR1 and CDR2: LNHDA, SQIVND (reference sequence). DNA for the CDR3: TGTGCCAGTAGCCAGGGACAGGCGAATTCCTATGGCTACACCTTC. Residues: CASSQGQANSYGYTF.

This chain links TRBV6-6 with TRBJ1-1; 9 nucleotides line up with TRBD1. Germline CDR1 reads MNHNY; CDR2 reads SVGAGI (reference sequence). After removal of 7 bases from V and 6 bases from J, the junction contained 6 bases not matched to a gene. CDR3 length equals 13 residues. The CDR3 sequence: CASIAGQGSEAFF. The CDR3 bases are TGTGCCAGCATCGCGGGACAGGGATCTGAAGCTTTCTTT.

This clone was seen only once. The J gene is TRBJ2-7, the V gene TRBV6-6; 9 nucleotides line up with TRBD2. Losses at the gene ends were 6 bases for V and 3 bases for J; bases not matched to a gene: 6. The CDR3 extends over 14 amino acids. Germline V gives CDR1 MNHNY, CDR2 SVGAGI (reference sequence). CDR3 bases: TGTGCCAGCAGCGGACTAGCGCGTTACTACGAGCAGTACTTC. Protein: CASSGLARYYEQYF.

The V gene is TRBV20-1, the J gene TRBJ2-5, with D perhaps matching TRBD2 (6 bases). CDR1 is DFQATT and CDR2 is SNEGSKA in the germline V gene (reference sequence). Trimming pared 3 bases from V and 7 bases from J, leaving 12 bases between. This CDR3 spans 12 amino acids. CDR3 nucleotides: TGCAGTGCTAGTTGGAGGGGAATGACCCAGTACTTC. Translated: CSASWRGMTQYF.

The chain uses TRBV28 and TRBJ2-7; unclear D gene. Looked up from germline, CDR1 is MDHEN and CDR2 is SYDVKM. This CDR3 spans 16 amino acids. Trimming pared 6 bases from V and 4 bases from J, leaving 22 bases between. The CDR3 DNA is TGTGCCAGCAGGCCCCCCCCCGGCGGTGAGAGGTACGAGCAGTACTTC. Translating gives CASRPPPGGERYEQYF.

This chain links TRBV18 with TRBJ1-1; 9 bases are shared with TRBD1. The V gene end was trimmed by 3 bases and the J gene end by 1 base; junction bases not matched to a gene: 6. Looked up from germline, CDR1 is KGHSH and CDR2 is LQKENI. This CDR3 spans 16 amino acids. The CDR3 sequence is CASSPLNRGRNTEAFF. CDR3 nucleotide sequence: TGTGCCAGCTCACCCCTCAACAGGGGGCGGAACACTGAAGCTTTCTTT.

The chain couples TRBV2 to TRBJ2-7, with 9 nucleotides matching TRBD1. V lost 3 bases and J lost 1; bases outside the gene matches: 7. CDR1 and CDR2 (germline): SNHLY, FYNNEI. The CDR3 has 16 amino acids. The CDR3 is CASSEGLGQGSYEQYF. Written as DNA, the CDR3 is TGTGCCAGCAGTGAGGGCTTAGGACAGGGGTCCTACGAGCAGTACTTC. Full variable domain (missing parts from reference TRBV2 and TRBJ2-7): EPEVTQTPSHQVTQMGQEVILRCVPISNHLYFYWYRQILGQKVEFLVSFYNNEISEKSEIFDDQFSVERPDGSNFTLKIRSTKLEDSAMYFCASSEGLGQGSYEQYFGPGTRLTVT.

This chain uses TRBV7-2 with TRBJ2-1; D may be TRBD2 (5 bases). V was pared by 2 bases and J by 6 bases, with 8 bases between. This CDR3 is 13 amino acids long. Germline V gives CDR1 SGHTA, CDR2 FQGNSA. CDR3 nucleotides: TGTGCCAGCAGCTTAACTAGTCTCAATGAGCAGTTCTTC. Translation: CASSLTSLNEQFF. Based on the CDR3 plus reference TRBV7-2 and TRBJ2-1, the full variable domain is GAGVSQSPSNKVTEKGKDVELRCDPISGHTALYWYRQSLGQGLEFLIYFQGNSAPDKSGLPSDRFSAERTGGSVSTLTIQRTQQEDSAVYLCASSLTSLNEQFFGPGTRLTVL.

This chain links TRBV28 with TRBJ2-7; unclear D gene. The germline gives CDR1 MDHEN, CDR2 SYDVKM. Deletions cut 4 bases from V and 13 bases from J, with 20 bases between. The CDR3 length is 13 residues. Written as DNA, the CDR3 is TGTGCCAGCAGTTCCCAGGCCCCCGGCTCGAGCTACTTC. Its translation is CASSSQAPGSSYF.

The CDR3 region is CSVNDRGSSYEQYF. The CDR3 coding sequence is TGCAGCGTTAACGACAGGGGCTCTTCCTACGAGCAGTACTTC. This chain links TRBV29-1 with TRBJ2-7; 8 nucleotides agree with TRBD1. Germline loops: CDR1 SQVTM, CDR2 ANQGSEA. The CDR3 spans 14 residues. V gave up 5 bases and J gave up 1 base; unmatched junction bases: 7.

This chain uses TRBV19 with TRBJ1-1; D gene unclear. Looked up from germline, CDR1 is LNHDA and CDR2 is SQIVND (reference sequence). The CDR3 extends over 13 amino acids. Trimming cost V 6 bases and J 0 bases, with 8 bases left between them. CDR3 protein: CASSGFLNTEAFF. The CDR3 DNA sequence: TGTGCCAGTAGCGGGTTTCTGAACACTGAAGCTTTCTTT.

This chain links TRBV11-2 with TRBJ2-1; 7 positions match TRBD2. Germline-derived CDR1 and CDR2 are SGHAT and FQNNGV. The CDR3 runs 15 residues. V shed 3 bases, J shed 3 bases, and the junction held 5 bases outside the gene matches. The CDR3: CASSLGGSDYNEQFF. CDR3 nucleotides: TGTGCCAGCAGCTTGGGGGGGAGTGACTACAATGAGCAGTTCTTC.

CDR3 DNA sequence: TGTGCCAGCAGCCGGGCGAACACCGGGGAGCTGTTTTTT. Translated, it gives CASSRANTGELFF. The rearrangement uses TRBV11-2 and TRBJ2-2; the D is unclear. V lost 5 bases and J lost 0, with 4 bases in between. CDR3 length: 13 residues. Germline V gene lookup returns CDR1 SGHAT and CDR2 FQNNGV.

The chain joins TRBV7-2 to TRBJ2-7; 12 bases fit TRBD2. The V gene end was trimmed by 3 bases and the J gene end by 4 bases; junction bases not matched to a gene: 10. The CDR3 is made up of 17 amino acids. Germline V gene sequence: CDR1 SGHTA, CDR2 FQGNSA. The CDR3 bases are TGTGCCAGCAGCTTGACTAGCGGGAGTGGGCGTCTGTACGAGCAGTACTTC. This gives the protein CASSLTSGSGRLYEQYF.

V usage is TRBV19 and J usage is TRBJ2-1, with a possible D match to TRBD2 (5 bases). Germline CDR1 and CDR2: LNHDA and SQIVND (reference sequence). The CDR3 contains 12 residues. The germline V and J ends were trimmed by 3 bases and 12 bases, with 12 bases remaining between them. This chain's CDR3 is CASSITSGGQFF. In DNA, the CDR3 is TGTGCCAGTAGTATTACCTCCGGAGGGCAGTTCTTC.

The genes are TRBV29-1 and TRBJ1-1; D remains unclear. Germline V gene data show CDR1 as SQVTM and CDR2 as ANQGSEA. Trimming removed 6 bases at V and 1 base at J, with 9 bases between. The CDR3 totals 12 residues. CDR3 coding DNA: TGCAGCGTAGTTACAGAGAACACTGAAGCTTTCTTT. This sequence encodes CSVVTENTEAFF.

This chain joins TRBV11-2 and TRBJ1-4; D is possibly TRBD1 (5 bases). The CDR3 sequence is 16 residues long. V lost 1 base and J lost 5, with 14 bases in between. Germline lookup yields CDR1 SGHAT and CDR2 FQNNGV. The DNA for the CDR3 is TGTGCCAGCAGCTTAGCCTCGGGACTTAGAAATGAAAAACTGTTTTTT. It specifies CASSLASGLRNEKLFF.

The V call is TRBV28, the J call TRBJ1-1; no clear D. Germline assignment: CDR1 MDHEN and CDR2 SYDVKM. Trimming stripped 0 bases from V and 8 bases from J, with 7 bases between. The CDR3 length is 12 residues. CDR3 DNA sequence: TGTGCCAGCAGTTTATGGGGAGGGGAAGCTTTCTTT. This encodes CASSLWGGEAFF. Drawing the rest from reference TRBV28 and TRBJ1-1, the complete variable domain is DVKVTQSSRYLVKRTGEKVFLECVQDMDHENMFWYRQDPGLGLRLIYFSYDVKMKEKGDIPEGYSVSREKKERFSLILESASTNQTSMYLCASSLWGGEAFFGQGTRLTVV.

The V and J genes are TRBV6-2 or TRBV6-3 and TRBJ1-5; D remains unclear. CDR3 length equals 15 residues. Germline V lookup: CDR1 MNHEY, CDR2 SVGEGT. V was clipped by 2 bases and J by 0 bases, with 8 bases between them. The DNA of the CDR3 is TGTGCCAGCAGTTACGGGCTCTTTAGCAATCAGCCCCAGCATTTT. Its translation: CASSYGLFSNQPQHF.

The gene calls are TRBV11-2 and TRBJ2-1, with 9 bases identical to TRBD1. Germline values: CDR1 SGHAT, CDR2 FQNNGV. J was trimmed by 8 bases and V by 5 bases; bases with no gene match: 7. The CDR3 is 14 residues long. DNA of the CDR3: TGTGCCAGCAGCCCCGGGACAGGGCGCGATGAGCAGTTCTTC. Translated: CASSPGTGRDEQFF. The complete variable domain, with remaining parts taken from reference TRBV11-2 and TRBJ2-1, reads EAGVAQSPRYKIIEKRQSVAFWCNPISGHATLYWYQQILGQGPKLLIQFQNNGVVDDSQLPKDRFSAERLKGVDSTLKIQPAKLEDSAVYLCASSPGTGRDEQFFGPGTRLTVL.

The genes are TRBV25-1 and TRBJ2-3, with D perhaps TRBD1 (7 bases). The ends were cut back, 8 bases at V and 2 bases at J, with 17 bases in the middle. The CDR3 totals 15 residues. In germline, CDR1 is MGHDK, CDR2 SYGVNS. CDR3 loop: CASPGGTAYTDTQYF. The CDR3 nucleotides are TGTGCCAGCCCAGGGGGGACAGCTTACACAGATACGCAGTATTTT.

The chain is built from TRBV27 and TRBJ2-3; D is perhaps TRBD2 (6 bases). The CDR3 runs to 16 residues. V lost 6 bases to trimming and J lost 2 bases, with 18 bases between them. Germline values: CDR1 MNHEY, CDR2 SMNVEV (reference sequence). The CDR3 nucleotides read TGTGCCAGCAGACGCTCGACCGGGACTGCCACAGATACGCAGTATTTT. Encoded protein: CASRRSTGTATDTQYF.

The chain carries TRBV29-1 and TRBJ2-1; D ambiguous. With 7 bases removed from V and 1 base from J, the gap between germline ends came to 5 bases. The CDR3 is 11 residues long. The germline CDR1 and CDR2 sequences are SQVTM and ANQGSEA. CDR3 amino acids: CSATSYNEQFF. The CDR3 DNA reads TGCAGCGCCACTTCCTACAATGAGCAGTTCTTC.

The gene calls are TRBV5-6 and TRBJ1-2; D perhaps matches TRBD1 (5 bases). V lost 1 base, J lost 4 bases, and 14 bases lay in between. CDR1 SGHDT and CDR2 YYEEEE come from the germline V gene. CDR3 length: 15 amino acids. The CDR3 is CASSLRGMSSYGYTF. Here the CDR3 DNA reads TGTGCCAGCAGCTTGAGGGGTATGAGTTCCTATGGCTACACCTTC.

The chain recombines TRBV12-3 or TRBV12-4 with TRBJ1-2; unclear D gene. This CDR3 comprises 12 residues. V was trimmed by 6 bases and J by 4 bases, leaving 9 bases between them. The DNA of the CDR3 is TGTGCCAGCAGAAGCCCTATCTATGGCTACACCTTC. The encoded protein is CASRSPIYGYTF.

In this sample, this clone turned up once. This chain uses TRBV30 with TRBJ1-5; D call uncertain. Trimming removed 3 bases at V and 8 bases at J, with 11 bases between. Germline V gene sequence: CDR1 GTSNPN, CDR2 SVGIG (reference sequence). The CDR3 is 12 amino acids. In DNA, the CDR3 is TGTGCCTGGAGCTCAGGTTATGAGCCCCAGCATTTT. Protein: CAWSSGYEPQHF. Filled out from reference TRBV30 and TRBJ1-5, the complete variable domain reads SQTIHQWPATLVQPVGSPLSLECTVEGTSNPNLYWYRQAAGRGLQLLFYSVGIGQISSEVPQNLSASRPQDRQFILSSKKLLLSDSGFYLCAWSSGYEPQHFGDGTRLSIL.